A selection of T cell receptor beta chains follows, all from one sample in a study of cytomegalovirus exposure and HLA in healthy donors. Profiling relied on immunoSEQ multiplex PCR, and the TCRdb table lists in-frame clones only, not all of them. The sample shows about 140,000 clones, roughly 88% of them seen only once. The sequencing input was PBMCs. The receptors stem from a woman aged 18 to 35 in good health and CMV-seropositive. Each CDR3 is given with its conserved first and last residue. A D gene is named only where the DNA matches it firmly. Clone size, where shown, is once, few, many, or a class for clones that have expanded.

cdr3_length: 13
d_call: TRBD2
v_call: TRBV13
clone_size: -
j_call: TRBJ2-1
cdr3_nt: TGTGCCAGCAGCCCGGGACTAGCGGGGCTAAAATTCTTC
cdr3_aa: CASSPGLAGLKFF

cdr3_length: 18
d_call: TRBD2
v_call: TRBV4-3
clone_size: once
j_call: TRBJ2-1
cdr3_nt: TGCGCCAGCAGCCAAGGCGACTGGAGTAGCGGGGGGGGAAATGAGCAGTTCTTC
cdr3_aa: CASSQGDWSSGGGNEQFF

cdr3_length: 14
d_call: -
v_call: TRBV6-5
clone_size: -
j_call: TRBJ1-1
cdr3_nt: TGTGCCAGCAGTTACGGGGGGTCCGGAACTGAAGCTTTCTTT
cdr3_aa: CASSYGGSGTEAFF

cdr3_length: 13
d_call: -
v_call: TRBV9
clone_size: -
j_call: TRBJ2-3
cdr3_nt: TGTGCCAGCAGCGTAGGCGGAGAAGATACGCAGTATTTT
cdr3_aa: CASSVGGEDTQYF

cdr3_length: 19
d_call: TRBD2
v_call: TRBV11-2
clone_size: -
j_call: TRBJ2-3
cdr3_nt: TGTGCCAGCAGCTTAGGGTTGGCGGGGGGGGCTTGGAGCACAGATACGCAGTATTTT
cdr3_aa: CASSLGLAGGAWSTDTQYF

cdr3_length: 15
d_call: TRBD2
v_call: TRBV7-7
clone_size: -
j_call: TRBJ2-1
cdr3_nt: TGTGCTAGCAGCTTGGGACTAGCGGGAGGAAATGAGCAGTTCTTC
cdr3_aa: CASSLGLAGGNEQFF

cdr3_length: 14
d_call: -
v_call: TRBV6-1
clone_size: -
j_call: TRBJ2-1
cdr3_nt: TGTGCCAGCAGCTTTGGGACTTCCTACAATGAGCAGTTCTTC
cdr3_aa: CASSFGTSYNEQFF

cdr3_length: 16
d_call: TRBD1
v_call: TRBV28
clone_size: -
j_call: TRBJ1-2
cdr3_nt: TGTGCCAGCAGTTCCTCGGGCAGGGGGTCGTACTATGGCTACACCTTC
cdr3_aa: CASSSSGRGSYYGYTF

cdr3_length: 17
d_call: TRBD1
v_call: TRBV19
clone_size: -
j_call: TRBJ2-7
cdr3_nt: TGTGCCAGTAGTATGGGGGCAGGGGGCGCAGCGTCGGAAGAGCAGTACTTC
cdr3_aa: CASSMGAGGAASEEQYF

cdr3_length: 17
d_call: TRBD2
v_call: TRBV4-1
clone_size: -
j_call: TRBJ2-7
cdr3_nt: TGCGCCAGCAGCCAAGCGTCGGGACTAGCGGGACGGTACGAGCAGTACTTC
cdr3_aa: CASSQASGLAGRYEQYF

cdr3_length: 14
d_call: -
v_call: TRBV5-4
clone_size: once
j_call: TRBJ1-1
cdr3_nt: TGTGCCAGCAGCTTCGACAGTGGGGACACTGAAGCTTTCTTT
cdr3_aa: CASSFDSGDTEAFF

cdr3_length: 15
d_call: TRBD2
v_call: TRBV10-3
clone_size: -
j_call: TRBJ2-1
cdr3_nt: TGTGCCATCAGTGAGCGAGCGGGAGCCTACAATGAGCAGTTCTTC
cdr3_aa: CAISERAGAYNEQFF

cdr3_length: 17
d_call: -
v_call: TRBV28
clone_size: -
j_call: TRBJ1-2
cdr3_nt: TGTGCCATCGCCCGGGCAGGGGTCTTCGGGTCTAACTATGGCTACACCTTC
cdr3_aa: CAIARAGVFGSNYGYTF

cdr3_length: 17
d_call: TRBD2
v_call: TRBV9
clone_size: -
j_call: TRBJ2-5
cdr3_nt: TGTGCCAGCAGCGTGTCCCAGCGGGGGGGATTCCAAGAGACCCAGTACTTC
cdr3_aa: CASSVSQRGGFQETQYF

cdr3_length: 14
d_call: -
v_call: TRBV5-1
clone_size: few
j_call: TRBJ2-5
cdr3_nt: TGCGCCAGCAGCTTGGGCACCAGGGAAGAGACCCAGTACTTC
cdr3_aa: CASSLGTREETQYF

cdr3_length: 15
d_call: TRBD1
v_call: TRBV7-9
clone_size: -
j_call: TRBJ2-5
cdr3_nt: TGTGCCAGCAGCTTTTGGACAGGGCAGGAGACGACCCAGTACTTC
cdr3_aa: CASSFWTGQETTQYF

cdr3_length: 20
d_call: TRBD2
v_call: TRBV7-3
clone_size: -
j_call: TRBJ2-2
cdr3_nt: TGTGCCAGCAGCCCAAATAGGTGGCTAGCGGGGGAAGTCGACACCGGGGAGCTGTTTTTT
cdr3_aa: CASSPNRWLAGEVDTGELFF

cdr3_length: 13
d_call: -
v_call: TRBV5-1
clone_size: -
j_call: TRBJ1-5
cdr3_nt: TGCGCCAGCAGCTTGAATCTGAATCAGCCCCAGCATTTT
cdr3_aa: CASSLNLNQPQHF

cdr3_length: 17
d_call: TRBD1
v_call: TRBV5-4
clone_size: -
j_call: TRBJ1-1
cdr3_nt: TGTGCCAGCAGTTCTCCGGGACAGGGGGGTGTTGTAACTGAAGCTTTCTTT
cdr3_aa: CASSSPGQGGVVTEAFF

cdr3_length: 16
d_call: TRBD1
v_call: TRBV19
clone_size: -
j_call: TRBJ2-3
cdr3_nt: TGTGCCAGTAGTAACCCCTCGGGACAGGGCACAGATACGCAGTATTTT
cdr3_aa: CASSNPSGQGTDTQYF

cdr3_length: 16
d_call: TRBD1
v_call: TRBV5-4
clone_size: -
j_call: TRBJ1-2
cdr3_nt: TGTGCCAGCAGCTTGGGATACAGGGGTGCTAACTATGGCTACACCTTC
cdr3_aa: CASSLGYRGANYGYTF

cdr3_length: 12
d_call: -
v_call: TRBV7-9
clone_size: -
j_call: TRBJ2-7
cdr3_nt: TGTGCCAGCAGCGTTAGCTCCTACGAGCAGTACTTC
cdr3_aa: CASSVSSYEQYF

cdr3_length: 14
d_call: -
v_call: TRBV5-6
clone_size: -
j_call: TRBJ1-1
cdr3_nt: TGTGCCAGCAGCTGGGGTTACGGAGGCACTGAAGCTTTCTTT
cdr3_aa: CASSWGYGGTEAFF

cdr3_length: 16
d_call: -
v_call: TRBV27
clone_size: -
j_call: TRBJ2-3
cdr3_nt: TGTGCCAGCAGTTTATGGGGCACTTGGGGCACAGATACGCAGTATTTT
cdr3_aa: CASSLWGTWGTDTQYF

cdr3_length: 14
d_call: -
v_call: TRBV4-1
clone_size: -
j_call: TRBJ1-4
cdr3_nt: TGCGCCAGCAGCCAGCGGGGGTCTAATGAAAAACTGTTTTTT
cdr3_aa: CASSQRGSNEKLFF

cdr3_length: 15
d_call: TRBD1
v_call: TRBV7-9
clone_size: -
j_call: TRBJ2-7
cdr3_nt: TGTGCCAGCAGCTTTACCGGGACAGGGGGCGGCGAGCAGTACTTC
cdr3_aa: CASSFTGTGGGEQYF

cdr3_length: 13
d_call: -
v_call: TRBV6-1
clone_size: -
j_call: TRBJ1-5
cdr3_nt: TGTGCCAGCAGTGTCAGTCAGGATCAGCCCCAGCATTTT
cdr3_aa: CASSVSQDQPQHF

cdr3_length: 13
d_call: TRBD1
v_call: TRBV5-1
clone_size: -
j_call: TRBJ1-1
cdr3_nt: TGCGCCAGCAGCTTACAGGGGGAGGGTGAAGCTTTCTTT
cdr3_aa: CASSLQGEGEAFF

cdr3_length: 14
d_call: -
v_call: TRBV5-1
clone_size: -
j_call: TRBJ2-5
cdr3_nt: TGCGCCAGCAGCTTATACAGGGGGGGAGAGACCCAGTACTTC
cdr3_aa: CASSLYRGGETQYF

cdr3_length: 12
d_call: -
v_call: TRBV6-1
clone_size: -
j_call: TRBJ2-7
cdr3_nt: TGTGCGGGGGCTAGCGGATTCTACGAGCAGTACTTC
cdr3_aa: CAGASGFYEQYF

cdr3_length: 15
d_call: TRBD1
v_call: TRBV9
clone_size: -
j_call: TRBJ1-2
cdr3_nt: TGTGCCAGCAGCGCCCTAGACAGGGATCGATATGGCTACACCTTC
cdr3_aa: CASSALDRDRYGYTF

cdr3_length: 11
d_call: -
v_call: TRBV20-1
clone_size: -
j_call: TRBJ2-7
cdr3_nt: TGCAGTGCTGCCAGGGGGGAAGAGCAGTACTTC
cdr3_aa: CSAARGEEQYF

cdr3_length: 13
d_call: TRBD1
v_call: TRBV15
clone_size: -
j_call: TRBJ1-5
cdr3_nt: TGTGCCACCGGACAGGTGGTTAATCAGCCCCAGCATTTT
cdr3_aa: CATGQVVNQPQHF

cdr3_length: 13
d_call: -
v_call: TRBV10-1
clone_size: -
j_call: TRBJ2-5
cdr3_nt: TGCGCCAGCAGTGATGATAGAAAAGAGACCCAGTACTTC
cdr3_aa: CASSDDRKETQYF

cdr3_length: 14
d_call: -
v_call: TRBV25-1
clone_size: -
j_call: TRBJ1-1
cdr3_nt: TGTGCCAGCAGTGAGGCGGTCATGAACACTGAAGCTTTCTTT
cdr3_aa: CASSEAVMNTEAFF

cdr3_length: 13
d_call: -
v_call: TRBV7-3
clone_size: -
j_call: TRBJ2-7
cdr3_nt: TGTGCCAGCAGCCCCCTCTCGGGATACGAGCAGTACTTC
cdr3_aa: CASSPLSGYEQYF

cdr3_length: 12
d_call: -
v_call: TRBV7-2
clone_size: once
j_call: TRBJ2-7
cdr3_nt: TGTGCCAGCAGCTGGGGGGGGCTCGAGCAGTACTTC
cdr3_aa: CASSWGGLEQYF

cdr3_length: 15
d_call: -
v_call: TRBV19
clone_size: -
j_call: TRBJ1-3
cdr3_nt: TGTGCCAGTAGTATTGGACAGTACTCTGGAAACACCATATATTTT
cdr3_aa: CASSIGQYSGNTIYF

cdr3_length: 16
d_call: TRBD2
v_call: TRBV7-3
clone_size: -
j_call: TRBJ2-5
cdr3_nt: TGTGCCAGCAGCTTCAGCGGGGGGGCTTTCTTAGAGACCCAGTACTTC
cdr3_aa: CASSFSGGAFLETQYF

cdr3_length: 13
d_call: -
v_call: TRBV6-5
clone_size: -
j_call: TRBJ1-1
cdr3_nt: TGTGCCAGCAGTACGTTTCCGGGGGAGAAAGCTTTCTTT
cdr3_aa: CASSTFPGEKAFF

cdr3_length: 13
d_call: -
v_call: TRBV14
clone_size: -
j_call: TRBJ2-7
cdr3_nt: TGTGCCAGCAGCCAAGTGTCCAGGTCGGGGGTATACTTC
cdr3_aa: CASSQVSRSGVYF

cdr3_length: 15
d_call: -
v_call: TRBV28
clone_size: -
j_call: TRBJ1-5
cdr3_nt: TGTGCCAGCAGCCTTGGTCAGATTCGTGGTCAGCCCCAGCATTTT
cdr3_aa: CASSLGQIRGQPQHF

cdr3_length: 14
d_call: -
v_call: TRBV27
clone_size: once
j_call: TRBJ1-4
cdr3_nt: TGTGCCAGCAGTTATCGGGGATTTAATGAAAAACTGTTTTTT
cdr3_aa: CASSYRGFNEKLFF

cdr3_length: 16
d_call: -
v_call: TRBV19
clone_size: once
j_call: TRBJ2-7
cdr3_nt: TGTGCCAGTAGTATAGATGCTACAGGGTTGGGCTACGAGCAGTACTTC
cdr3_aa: CASSIDATGLGYEQYF

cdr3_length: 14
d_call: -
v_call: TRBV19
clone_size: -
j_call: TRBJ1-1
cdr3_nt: TGTGCCAGTAGTCGGGACAACCAGAACACTGAAGCTTTCTTT
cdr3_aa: CASSRDNQNTEAFF

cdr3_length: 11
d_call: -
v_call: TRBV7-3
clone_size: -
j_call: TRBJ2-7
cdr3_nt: TGTGCCAGCAGCCCCCTCTACGAGCAGTACTTC
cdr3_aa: CASSPLYEQYF

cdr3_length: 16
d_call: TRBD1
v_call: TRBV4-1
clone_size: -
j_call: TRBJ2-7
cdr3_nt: TGCGCCAGCAGCCAAGAGTGGTGGACAGGGGACTACGAGCAGTACTTC
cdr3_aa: CASSQEWWTGDYEQYF

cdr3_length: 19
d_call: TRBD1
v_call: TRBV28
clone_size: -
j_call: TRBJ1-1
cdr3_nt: TGTGCCAGCACTTTGGGGGGATTGAGACAGGGTTACATGAACACTGAAGCTTTCTTT
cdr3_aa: CASTLGGLRQGYMNTEAFF

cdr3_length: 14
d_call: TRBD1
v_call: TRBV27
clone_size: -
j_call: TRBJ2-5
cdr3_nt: TGTGCCAGCAGTCATAAACGACAGGGGGGGACCCAGTACTTC
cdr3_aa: CASSHKRQGGTQYF

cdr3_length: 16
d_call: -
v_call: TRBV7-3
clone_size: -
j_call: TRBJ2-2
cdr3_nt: TGTGCCAGCAGCTTATCTGGAGGAGTAAGTGCCGGGGAGCTGTTTTTT
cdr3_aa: CASSLSGGVSAGELFF

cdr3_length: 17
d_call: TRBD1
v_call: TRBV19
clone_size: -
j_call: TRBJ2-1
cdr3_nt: TGTGCCAGTAGTATAGATCAAGGCAGGGGGATTTACAATGAGCAGTTCTTC
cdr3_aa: CASSIDQGRGIYNEQFF

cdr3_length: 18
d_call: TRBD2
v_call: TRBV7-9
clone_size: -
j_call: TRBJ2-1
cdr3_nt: TGTGCCAGCAGCGTCCCGGGCCGGGAGGCCCCCAATGTGGATGAGCAGTTCTTC
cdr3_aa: CASSVPGREAPNVDEQFF

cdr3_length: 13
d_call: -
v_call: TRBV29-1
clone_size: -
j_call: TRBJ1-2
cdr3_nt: TGCAGCGTTTCAGTACTAGCTAACTATGGCTACACCTTC
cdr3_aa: CSVSVLANYGYTF

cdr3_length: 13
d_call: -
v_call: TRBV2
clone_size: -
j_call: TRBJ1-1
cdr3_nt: TGTGCCAGCACCCGGTTTTGGAACACTGAAGCTTTCTTT
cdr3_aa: CASTRFWNTEAFF